A single sample gave rise to the 3 T cell receptor beta chains below, sequenced in a study of breast tumors, draining lymph nodes, adjacent tissues. In TCRdb, the multiplex PCR reads were re-called with MiXCR into one record per CDR3 protein. The data hold about 110,000 distinct CDR3 sequences, with 30% observed a single time. The lymph nodes were axillary draining lymph nodes from breast cancer patients. Source material: axillary lymph node tissue. These receptors were taken from a female donor with breast cancer. Some clones in this sample may be carry-over from other donors' samples.

This chain's CDR3 is CSARDRGSFGAFF. The CDR3 nucleotides are TGCAGTGCTAGGGACAGGGGTAGTTTTGGAGCTTTCTTT. The rearrangement uses TRBV20-1 and TRBJ1-1; TRBD1 aligns across 9 bases. In germline, CDR1 is DFQATT, CDR2 SNEGSKA (reference sequence). The CDR3 extends over 13 amino acids. Trimming removed 3 bases from V and 10 bases from J; junction bases left unmatched: 9.

V is TRBV2 and J is TRBJ1-2; TRBD1 matches 12 bases. The CDR3 length is 17 residues. J gave up 0 bases and V 8 bases, and 10 bases lay outside the gene matches. Germline V gene data show CDR1 as SNHLY and CDR2 as FYNNEI. The CDR3 loop is CASLVPGQGASNYGYTF. DNA of the CDR3: TGTGCCAGCTTAGTGCCGGGACAGGGGGCTTCTAACTATGGCTACACCTTC.

At least ten counts were recorded for this clonotype. Being one base from a much bigger clone, this may be a read error. The gene calls are TRBV4-1 and TRBJ2-7; 7 nucleotides agree with TRBD1. Per germline, CDR1 MGHRA and CDR2 YSYEKL. CDR3 length: 15 residues. The CDR3: CASSQGWTGFYEQCF. The CDR3 DNA reads as TGCGCCAGCAGCCAAGGGTGGACAGGATTCTACGAGCAGTGCTTC.